This is a list of T cell receptor beta chains from one sample in a study of blood T cell repertoires in COVID-19. Profiling relied on immunoSEQ multiplex PCR, and the TCRdb table lists in-frame clones only, not all of them. The sample lists some 120,000 clones, roughly nine tenths occurring once. The sequenced sample consisted of peripheral blood. The receptors were gathered from a man aged 50 or older with active COVID-19. CDR3s include the opening cysteine and the closing phenylalanine or tryptophan. A D gene is named only where the DNA matches it firmly. A clone size is listed for some rows: how often the clone was seen (once, few, many), or a class if it is expanded.

NA | TRBJ1-6 | 13 | TRBV6-5 | NA | TGTGCCAGCAGGGTACAGGGTGGCTCACCCCTCCACTTT | CASRVQGGSPLHF
NA | TRBJ2-7 | 14 | TRBV4-1 | NA | TGCGCCAGCAGCCAAGACTTCCGCTCCTACGAGCAGTACTTC | CASSQDFRSYEQYF
NA | TRBJ1-1 | 14 | TRBV2 | NA | TGTGCCAGCAGCGATCTTTATGGAGGCACTGAAGCTTTCTTT | CASSDLYGGTEAFF
NA | TRBJ2-4 | 16 | TRBV4-2 | once | TGTGCCAGCAGCCTACACCCGGACAATCCGAGAAACATTCAGTACTTC | CASSLHPDNPRNIQYF
NA | TRBJ1-6 | 14 | TRBV6-5 | once | TGTGCCAGCAGTTTTTTGACAGACCATTCACCCCTCCACTTT | CASSFLTDHSPLHF
NA | TRBJ2-7 | 12 | TRBV3-1/TRBV3-2 | NA | TGTGCCAGCAGCCAAGCCGGGAACGAGCAGTACTTC | CASSQAGNEQYF
NA | TRBJ2-5 | 12 | TRBV12-3/TRBV12-4 | NA | TGTGCCAGCACCCGGTACCAAGAGACCCAGTACTTC | CASTRYQETQYF
NA | TRBJ2-3 | 10 | TRBV11-3 | NA | TGTGCCACCGGGACAGATACGCAGTATTTT | CATGTDTQYF
TRBD1 | TRBJ2-2 | 14 | TRBV27 | NA | TGTGCCAGCAGACGGGGACAGGGGGTGGGGGAGCTGTTTTTT | CASRRGQGVGELFF
TRBD1 | TRBJ2-2 | 14 | TRBV7-9 | NA | TGTGCCAGCAGCAGTACAGGGGCCACCGGGGAGCTGTTTTTT | CASSSTGATGELFF
TRBD1 | TRBJ1-2 | 16 | TRBV9 | NA | TGTGCCAGCAGCCCCCTCCAGGGACAGAAGAACTATGGCTACACCTTC | CASSPLQGQKNYGYTF
NA | TRBJ1-1 | 13 | TRBV4-1 | NA | TGCGCCAGCAGCCAGCATTCCGGCACTGAAGCTTTCTTT | CASSQHSGTEAFF